Listed here is a single T cell receptor beta chain. The J segment lost 3 bases and the V segment lost 6 bases, leaving 5 bases of the junction unmatched. This CDR3 has 13 residues. Germline V gene data show CDR1 as SQVTM and CDR2 as ANQGSEA. The data stem from a study of T-cell memory formation after mild COVID-19. Each CDR3 protein gets one entry after TCRdb re-called the 5' RACE reads with MiXCR. Of over 60,000 distinct CDR3 sequences listed, roughly 17% are singletons. J is TRBJ2-7 and V is TRBV29-1; 10 nucleotides agree with TRBD1. Sequencing used PBMCs or a T cell subset sorted from them (not recorded which). This clonotype was sampled from an adult woman who had mild COVID-19 (a few samples of this study predate the infection). Cell type and time point are not known. CDR3 amino acids: CSVVGQGYYEQYF. CDR3 sequence (DNA): TGCAGCGTGGTGGGACAGGGGTACTACGAGCAGTACTTC.